This TCR beta chain was retrieved from a study of T cell clonotyping in hematopoietic cell transplantation. As for the study in general: Cytoreduction preceded collection of pretransplant recipient samples. General study findings and limits: At the given depth, recipient repertoires were over 97% de novo clonotypes. Pathologically expanded recipient clonotypes increased progressively from day 30 to day 180 as diversity fell.

Sample time point: recipient sample about 28 days before transplant, after cytoreduction. Samples: about 28 days before transplant, then days 30, 100 and 180 after. Clones were sequenced by immunoSEQ multiplex PCR, and TCRdb holds only the in-frame ones, with some missing. The sample consists of about 80,000 clones, 90% to 96% of them appearing once. About this clone itself: Antigen specificity is unknown.

The V end was cut by 0 bases, the J end by 7 bases, with 9 bases between. Per the germline V gene, CDR1 is MNHEY and CDR2 is SVGAGI. CDR3 length: 13 amino acids. The clonotype comes from a woman in her forties or fifties with acute myeloid leukemia. Some clones in this sample may be carry-over from other donors' samples. The chain links TRBV6-5 to TRBJ1-1; D is unresolved. The sequences come from peripheral blood mononuclear cells, collected before stem cell transplant. The CDR3: CASSYSVTVEAFF. CDR3 sequence (DNA): TGTGCCAGCAGTTACTCGGTAACAGTTGAAGCTTTCTTT.